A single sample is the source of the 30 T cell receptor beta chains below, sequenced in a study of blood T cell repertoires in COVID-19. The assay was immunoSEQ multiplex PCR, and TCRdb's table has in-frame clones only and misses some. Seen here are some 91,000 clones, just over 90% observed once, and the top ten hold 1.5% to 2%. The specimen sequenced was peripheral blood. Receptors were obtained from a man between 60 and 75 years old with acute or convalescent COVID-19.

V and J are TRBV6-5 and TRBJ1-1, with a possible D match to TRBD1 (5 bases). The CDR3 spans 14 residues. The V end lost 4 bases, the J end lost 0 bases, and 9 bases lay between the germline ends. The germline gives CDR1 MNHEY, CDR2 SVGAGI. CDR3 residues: CASSLTEMNTEAFF. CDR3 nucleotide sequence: TGTGCCAGCAGTTTGACAGAAATGAACACTGAAGCTTTCTTT.

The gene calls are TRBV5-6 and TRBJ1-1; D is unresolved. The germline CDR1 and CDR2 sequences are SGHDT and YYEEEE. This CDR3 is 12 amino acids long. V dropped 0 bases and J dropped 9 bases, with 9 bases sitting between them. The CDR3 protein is CASSLALQKAFF. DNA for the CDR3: TGTGCCAGCAGCTTGGCCCTTCAGAAAGCTTTCTTT.

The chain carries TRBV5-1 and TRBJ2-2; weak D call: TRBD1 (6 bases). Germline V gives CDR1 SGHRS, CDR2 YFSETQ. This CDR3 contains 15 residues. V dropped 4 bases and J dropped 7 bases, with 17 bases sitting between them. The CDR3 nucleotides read TGCGCCAGCAGCCCTACAGGGATTGGTAGCGGGGAGCTGTTTTTT. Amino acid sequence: CASSPTGIGSGELFF.

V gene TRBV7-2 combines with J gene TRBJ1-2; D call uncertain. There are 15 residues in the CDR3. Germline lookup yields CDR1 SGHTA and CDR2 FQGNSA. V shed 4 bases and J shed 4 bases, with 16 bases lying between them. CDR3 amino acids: CASSSRSQSPYGYTF. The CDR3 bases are TGTGCCAGCAGCTCCCGCTCCCAGTCTCCCTATGGCTACACCTTC. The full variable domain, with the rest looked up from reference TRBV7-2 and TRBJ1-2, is GAGVSQSPSNKVTEKGKDVELRCDPISGHTALYWYRQSLGQGLEFLIYFQGNSAPDKSGLPSDRFSAERTGGSVSTLTIQRTQQEDSAVYLCASSSRSQSPYGYTFGSGTRLTVV.

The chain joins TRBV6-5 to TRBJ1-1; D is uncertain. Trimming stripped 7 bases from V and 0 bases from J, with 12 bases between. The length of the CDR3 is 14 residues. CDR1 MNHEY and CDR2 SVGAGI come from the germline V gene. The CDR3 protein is CASTPRELNTEAFF. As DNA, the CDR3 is TGTGCCAGCACTCCTCGGGAGTTGAACACTGAAGCTTTCTTT.

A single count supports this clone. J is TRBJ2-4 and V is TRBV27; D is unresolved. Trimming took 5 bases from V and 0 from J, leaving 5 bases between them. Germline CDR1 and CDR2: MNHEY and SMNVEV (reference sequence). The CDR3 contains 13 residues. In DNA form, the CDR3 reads TGTGCCAGCAGTGTCCTAGCCAAAAACATTCAGTACTTC. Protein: CASSVLAKNIQYF.

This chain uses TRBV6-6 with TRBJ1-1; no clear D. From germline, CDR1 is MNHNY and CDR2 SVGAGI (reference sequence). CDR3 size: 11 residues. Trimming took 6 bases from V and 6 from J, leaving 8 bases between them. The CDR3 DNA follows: TGTGCCAGCAGACTTGAGGCTGAAGCTTTCTTT. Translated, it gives CASRLEAEAFF.

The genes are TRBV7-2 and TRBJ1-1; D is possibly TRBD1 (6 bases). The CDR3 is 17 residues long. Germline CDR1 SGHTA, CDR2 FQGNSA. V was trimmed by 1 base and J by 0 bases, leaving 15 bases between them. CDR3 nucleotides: TGTGCCAGCAGCTTAGGTGCGGCAGGGGTGGTGAACACTGAAGCTTTCTTT. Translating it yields CASSLGAAGVVNTEAFF. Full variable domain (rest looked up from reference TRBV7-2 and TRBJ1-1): GAGVSQSPSNKVTEKGKDVELRCDPISGHTALYWYRQSLGQGLEFLIYFQGNSAPDKSGLPSDRFSAERTGGSVSTLTIQRTQQEDSAVYLCASSLGAAGVVNTEAFFGQGTRLTVV.

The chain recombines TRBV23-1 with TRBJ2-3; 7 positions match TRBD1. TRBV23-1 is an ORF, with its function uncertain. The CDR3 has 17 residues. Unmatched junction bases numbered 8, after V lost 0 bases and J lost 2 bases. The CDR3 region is CASSQSPGTEDTDTQYF. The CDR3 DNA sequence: TGCGCCAGCAGTCAATCCCCCGGGACAGAGGACACAGATACGCAGTATTTT.

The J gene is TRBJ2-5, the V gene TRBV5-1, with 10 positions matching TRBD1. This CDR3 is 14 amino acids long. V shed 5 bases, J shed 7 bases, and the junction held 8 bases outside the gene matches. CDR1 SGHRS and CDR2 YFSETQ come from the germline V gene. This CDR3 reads CASRRGQGNGTQYF. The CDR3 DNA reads TGCGCCAGCAGACGGGGACAGGGGAACGGGACCCAGTACTTC.

CDR3 sequence (DNA): TGCGCCAGCAGCTTGGTAGCCCTTGGCACTGAAGCTTTCTTT. It is translated as CASSLVALGTEAFF. The gene calls are TRBV5-1 and TRBJ1-1; D is unresolved. Trimming took 0 bases from V and 4 from J, leaving 10 bases between them. This CDR3 is built from 14 residues. Germline V gene data show CDR1 as SGHRS and CDR2 as YFSETQ.

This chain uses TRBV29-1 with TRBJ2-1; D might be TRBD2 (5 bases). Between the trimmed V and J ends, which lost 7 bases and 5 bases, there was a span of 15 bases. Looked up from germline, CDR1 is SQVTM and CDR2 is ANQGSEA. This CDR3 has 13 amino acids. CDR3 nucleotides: TGCAGCGCAACCCCCGGACTTAACAATGAGCAGTTCTTC. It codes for CSATPGLNNEQFF.

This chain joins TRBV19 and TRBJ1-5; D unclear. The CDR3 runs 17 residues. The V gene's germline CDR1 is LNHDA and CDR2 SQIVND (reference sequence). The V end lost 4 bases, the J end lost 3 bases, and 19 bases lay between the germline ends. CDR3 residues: CASSTGRQSGVNQPQHF. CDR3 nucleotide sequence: TGTGCCAGTAGTACGGGTAGGCAATCCGGGGTCAATCAGCCCCAGCATTTT.

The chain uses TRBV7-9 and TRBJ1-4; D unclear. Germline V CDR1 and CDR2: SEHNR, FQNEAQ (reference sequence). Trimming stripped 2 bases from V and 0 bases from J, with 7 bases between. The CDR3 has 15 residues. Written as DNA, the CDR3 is TGTGCCAGCAGCTTACCCGAGCCAACTAATGAAAAACTGTTTTTT. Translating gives CASSLPEPTNEKLFF.

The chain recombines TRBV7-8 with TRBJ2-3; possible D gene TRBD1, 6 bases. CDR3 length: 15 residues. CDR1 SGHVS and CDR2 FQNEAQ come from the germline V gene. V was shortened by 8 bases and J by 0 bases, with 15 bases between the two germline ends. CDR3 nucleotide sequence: TGTGCCAGCTCTAAGGACAGACTAAGCACAGATACGCAGTATTTT. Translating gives CASSKDRLSTDTQYF.

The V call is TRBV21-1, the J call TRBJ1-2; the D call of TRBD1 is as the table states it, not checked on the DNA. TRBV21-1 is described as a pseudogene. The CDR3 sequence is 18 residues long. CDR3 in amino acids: CASSIHRGTGLRWYGYTF. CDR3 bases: TGTGCCAGCAGCATCCACAGGGGGACTGGGTTGCGGTGGTATGGCTACACCTTC.

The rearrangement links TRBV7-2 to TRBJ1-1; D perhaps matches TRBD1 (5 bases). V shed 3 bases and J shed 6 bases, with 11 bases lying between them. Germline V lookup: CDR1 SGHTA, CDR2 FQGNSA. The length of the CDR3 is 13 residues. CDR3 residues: CASSLGGYSEAFF. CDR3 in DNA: TGTGCCAGCAGCTTGGGGGGGTACTCTGAAGCTTTCTTT.

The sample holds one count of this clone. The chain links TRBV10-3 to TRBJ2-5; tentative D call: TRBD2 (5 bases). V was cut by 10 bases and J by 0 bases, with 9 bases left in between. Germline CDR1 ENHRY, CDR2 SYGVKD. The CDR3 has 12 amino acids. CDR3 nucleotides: TGTGCCACCGGGGAGTACCAAGAGACCCAGTACTTC. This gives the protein CATGEYQETQYF.

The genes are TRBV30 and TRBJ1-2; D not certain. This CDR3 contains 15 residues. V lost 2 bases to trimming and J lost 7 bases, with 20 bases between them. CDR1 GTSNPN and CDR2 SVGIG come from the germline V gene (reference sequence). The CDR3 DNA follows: TGTGCCTGGAGTCCGACCGGGAGGTCTATCTCTGGCTACACCTTC. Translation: CAWSPTGRSISGYTF.

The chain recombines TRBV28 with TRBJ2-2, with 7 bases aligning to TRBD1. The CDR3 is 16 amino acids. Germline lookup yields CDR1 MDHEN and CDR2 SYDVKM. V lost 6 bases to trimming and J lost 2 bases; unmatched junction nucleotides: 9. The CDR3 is CASRPPGQPNTGELFF. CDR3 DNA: TGTGCCAGCAGGCCACCGGGACAGCCTAACACCGGGGAGCTGTTTTTT. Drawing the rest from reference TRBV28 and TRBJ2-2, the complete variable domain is DVKVTQSSRYLVKRTGEKVFLECVQDMDHENMFWYRQDPGLGLRLIYFSYDVKMKEKGDIPEGYSVSREKKERFSLILESASTNQTSMYLCASRPPGQPNTGELFFGEGSRLTVL.

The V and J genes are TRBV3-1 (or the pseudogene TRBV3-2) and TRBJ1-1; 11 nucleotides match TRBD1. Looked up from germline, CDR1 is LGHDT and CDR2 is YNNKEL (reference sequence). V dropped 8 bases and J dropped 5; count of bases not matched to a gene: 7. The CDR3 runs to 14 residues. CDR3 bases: TGTGCCAGCCGGGGACAGGGGGAATGGACTGAAGCTTTCTTT. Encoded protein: CASRGQGEWTEAFF.

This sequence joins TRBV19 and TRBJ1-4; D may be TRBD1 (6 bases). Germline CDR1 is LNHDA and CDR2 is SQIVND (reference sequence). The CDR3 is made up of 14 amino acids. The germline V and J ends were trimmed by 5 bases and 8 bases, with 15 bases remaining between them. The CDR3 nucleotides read TGTGCCAGTAGTTGGACCGCAGGACAGGAAAAACTGTTTTTT. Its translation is CASSWTAGQEKLFF. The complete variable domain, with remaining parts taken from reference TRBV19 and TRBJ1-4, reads DGGITQSPKYLFRKEGQNVTLSCEQNLNHDAMYWYRQDPGQGLRLIYYSQIVNDFQKGDIAEGYSVSREKKESFPLTVTSAQKNPTAFYLCASSWTAGQEKLFFGSGTQLSVL.

The CDR3 DNA reads as TGTGCCAGCAGGGGCAGCGGGGGAGTCACAGATACGCAGTATTTT. Amino acids: CASRGSGGVTDTQYF. J is TRBJ2-3 and V is TRBV3-1 (or the pseudogene TRBV3-2), with TRBD2 matching 8 bases. Germline CDR1 LGHDT, CDR2 YNNKEL (reference sequence). V lost 6 bases, J lost 2 bases, and 7 bases stayed unmatched. The length of the CDR3 is 15 residues.

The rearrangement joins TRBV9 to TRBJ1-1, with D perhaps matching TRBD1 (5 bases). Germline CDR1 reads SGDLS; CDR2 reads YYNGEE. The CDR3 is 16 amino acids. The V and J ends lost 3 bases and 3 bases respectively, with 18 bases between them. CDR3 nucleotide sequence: TGTGCCAGCAGCGCAACCACGGGGGGTTTAGACACTGAAGCTTTCTTT. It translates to CASSATTGGLDTEAFF.

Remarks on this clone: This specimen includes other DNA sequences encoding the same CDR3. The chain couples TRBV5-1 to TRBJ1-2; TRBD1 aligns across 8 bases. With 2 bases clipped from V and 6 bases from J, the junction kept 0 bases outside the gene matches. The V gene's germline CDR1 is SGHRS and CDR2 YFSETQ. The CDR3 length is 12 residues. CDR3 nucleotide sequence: TGCGCCAGCAGCTTACAGGGGGATGGCTACACCTTC. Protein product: CASSLQGDGYTF. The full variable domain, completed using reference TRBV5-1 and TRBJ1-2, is KAGVTQTPRYLIKTRGQQVTLSCSPISGHRSVSWYQQTPGQGLQFLFEYFSETQRNKGNFPGRFSGRQFSNSRSEMNVSTLELGDSALYLCASSLQGDGYTFGSGTRLTVV.

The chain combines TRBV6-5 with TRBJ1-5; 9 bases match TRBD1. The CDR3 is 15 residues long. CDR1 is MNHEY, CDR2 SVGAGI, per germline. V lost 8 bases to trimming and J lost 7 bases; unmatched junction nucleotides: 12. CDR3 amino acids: CASGETGTGSQPQHF. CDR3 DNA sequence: TGTGCCAGCGGGGAAACCGGGACAGGGAGCCAGCCCCAGCATTTT.

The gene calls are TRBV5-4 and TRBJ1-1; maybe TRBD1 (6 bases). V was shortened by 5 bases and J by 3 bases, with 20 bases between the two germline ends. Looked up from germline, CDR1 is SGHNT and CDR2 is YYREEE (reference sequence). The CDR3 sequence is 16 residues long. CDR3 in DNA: TGTGCCAGCAGTGGGGGCGGGGGAAGGTTCGACACTGAAGCTTTCTTT. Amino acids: CASSGGGGRFDTEAFF.

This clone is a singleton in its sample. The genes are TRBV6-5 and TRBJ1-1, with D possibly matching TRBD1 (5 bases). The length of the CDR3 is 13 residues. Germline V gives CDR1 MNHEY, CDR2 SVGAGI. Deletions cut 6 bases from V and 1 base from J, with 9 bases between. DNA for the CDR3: TGTGCCAGCAGCACTACAGGGAACACTGAAGCTTTCTTT. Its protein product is CASSTTGNTEAFF.

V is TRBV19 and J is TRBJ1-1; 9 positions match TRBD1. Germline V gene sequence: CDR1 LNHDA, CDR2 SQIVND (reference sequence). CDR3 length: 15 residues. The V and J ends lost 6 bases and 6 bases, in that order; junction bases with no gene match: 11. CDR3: CASRRGGQGKPEAFF. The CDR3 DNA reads TGTGCCAGTAGGAGGGGGGGACAGGGAAAGCCTGAAGCTTTCTTT.

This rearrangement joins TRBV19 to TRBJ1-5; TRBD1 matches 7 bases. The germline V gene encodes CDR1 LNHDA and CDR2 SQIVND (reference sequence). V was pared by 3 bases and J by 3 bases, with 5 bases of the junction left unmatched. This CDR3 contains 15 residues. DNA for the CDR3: TGTGCCAGTAGTATTATCGGACAGGACAATCAGCCCCAGCATTTT. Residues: CASSIIGQDNQPQHF.